This T cell receptor (beta chain) came from a study of shared clonotypes between healthy human individuals. The V segment lost 0 bases and the J segment 6 bases; nucleotides outside the gene matches: 7. The germline gives CDR1 SGHRS, CDR2 YFSETQ. The CDR3 runs 15 residues. Produced via immunoSEQ multiplex PCR; TCRdb's table is partial and in-frame only. The sample has a few hundred thousand clones, approximately 96% seen once. The chain employs TRBV5-1 and TRBJ2-3; 7 bases are a match to TRBD2. Sequencing used memory CD8+ T cells sorted from blood. Subset reported: CD45RO+ cells pooled with CCR7-negative TemRA cells. This TCR came from a young man in good health. The CDR3 is CASSLDAGEWDTQYF. The CDR3 DNA reads TGCGCCAGCAGCTTGGACGCGGGGGAGTGGGATACGCAGTATTTT.